This T cell receptor beta chain derives from a study of T cells in Graves' hyperthyroidism and ophthalmopathy. Across the study: Peripheral blood collection took place at initial diagnosis, before any treatment.

Diagnosing involved the use of clinical symptoms, serum thyroxine and TRAb, thyroid ultrasound and orbital computed tomography. This CDR3 is 15 amino acids long. The V gene end was trimmed by 5 bases and the J gene end by 5 bases; junction bases not matched to a gene: 9. CDR1 and CDR2 (germline): LGHDT, YNNKEL (reference sequence). This clonotype has a count of ten or more. Its antigen is currently unknown. Study-wide points: Progression to ophthalmopathy was predicted a median of approximately seven months early. In the analysis, a 13 V-J model separated ophthalmopathy from stable hyperthyroidism.

It was RNA transcripts that yielded the amplified TCR beta CDR3 regions. The HTBI set primed first-round TCR CDR3 RT-PCR. TCRdb called the multiplex PCR reads again in MiXCR, with one record for every CDR3 protein. The table includes around 600,000 distinct CDR3 sequences, more than 15% detected once. The specimen was blood. The clonotype originates from a woman in her 40s with Graves' ophthalmopathy. V usage is TRBV3-1 and J usage is TRBJ1-1, with 9 bases that match TRBD1. DNA of the CDR3: TGTGCCAGCAGCTTATCCTCGACAGGGGGGACTGAAGCTTTCTTT. Its protein product is CASSLSSTGGTEAFF.